These 7 T cell receptor beta chains were all obtained from the same sample, sequenced in a study of T-cell reconstitution after alpha-beta-depleted transplantation in children. A TCRbeta library incorporating unique molecular identifiers was prepared. TCRdb fed the PCR reads into MiXCR, producing one record per CDR3 protein. The repertoire holds around 580,000 distinct CDR3 sequences, with 23% as singletons. Sequenced here: PBMCs, mostly from graft donor cells, sampled 360 days after TCRalphabeta/CD19-depleted stem cell transplant. The receptors originated from a boy under three years old who had a stem cell transplant for acute myeloid leukemia, so the T cells may come from the graft donor.

The CDR3 sequence is CASSEGGGNQPQHF. The CDR3 DNA sequence: TGTGCCAGCAGTGAAGGGGGGGGGAATCAGCCCCAGCATTTT. The chain links TRBV6-1 to TRBJ1-5; tentative D call: TRBD1 (5 bases). The germline V gene has CDR1 MNHNS and CDR2 SASEGT. Trimming pared 1 base from V and 4 bases from J, leaving 8 bases between. The CDR3 loop spans 14 amino acids.

V is TRBV23-1 and J is TRBJ2-3, with D uncertain. TRBV23-1 is an ORF, and what it does is uncertain. The CDR3 runs 18 residues. V gave up 0 bases and J gave up 2 bases, with 18 bases separating them. This CDR3 is CASSQSKSGQAITDTQYF. Here the CDR3 DNA reads TGCGCCAGCAGTCAATCTAAATCGGGCCAGGCGATCACAGATACGCAGTATTTT.

This clonotype was seen at least ten times. The chain uses TRBV7-2 and TRBJ2-3; TRBD1 agrees at 7 bases. Germline CDR1 SGHTA, CDR2 FQGNSA. V trimming: 0 bases; J trimming: 4 bases; junction bases outside the gene matches: 4. This CDR3 is built from 15 residues. The CDR3 nucleotides are TGTGCCAGCAGCTTAGCTCTGGGACAGCCAGATACGCAGTATTTT. It translates to CASSLALGQPDTQYF.

This clonotype was seen ten or more times. The V call is TRBV29-1, the J call TRBJ2-7; 8 nucleotides line up with TRBD2. The V and J ends lost 4 bases and 6 bases, in that order; junction bases with no gene match: 17. Looked up from germline, CDR1 is SQVTM and CDR2 is ANQGSEA. The CDR3 covers 16 residues. Here the CDR3 reads CSVGRGGVPGVGEQYF. CDR3 coding DNA: TGCAGCGTTGGTCGGGGGGGGGTTCCAGGGGTCGGCGAGCAGTACTTC.

This clonotype showed up many times. This chain connects TRBV20-1 to TRBJ1-6; no definite D call. V was shortened by 2 bases and J by 8 bases, with 4 bases between the two germline ends. The CDR3 length is 11 residues. Germline V gene lookup returns CDR1 DFQATT and CDR2 SNEGSKA (reference sequence). The CDR3 region is CSARRDSPLHF. DNA for the CDR3: TGCAGTGCTAGAAGGGATTCACCCCTCCACTTT.

This clonotype has just a few counts. The CDR3 coding sequence is TGTGCCAGCAGTGCGCACAGGGAGACGGCCAAAAACATTCAGTACTTC. Protein: CASSAHRETAKNIQYF. The chain combines TRBV6-1 with TRBJ2-4; tentatively, D is TRBD1 (6 bases). V was shortened by 4 bases and J by 1 base, with 14 bases between the two germline ends. The germline CDR1 and CDR2 sequences are MNHNS and SASEGT. This CDR3 comprises 16 residues.

In regard to this clonotype: A much larger clonotype is one base distant, so this may be a read error. The rearrangement uses TRBV29-1 and TRBJ2-1, with unresolved D. The germline gives CDR1 SQVTM, CDR2 ANQGSEA. The CDR3 covers 15 residues. The CDR3 is CSVATHLQIYNEQSF. Written as DNA, the CDR3 is TGCAGCGTTGCTACGCATCTCCAGATTTACAATGAGCAGTCCTTC.